This T cell receptor (beta chain) came from a study of chemoradiotherapy in HPV16-positive cancers. In the study overall: Candidate HPV-specific T-cell clones and common TCR motifs came from functional assays in a couple of HPV16-positive patients.

Germline CDR1 reads SGHRS; CDR2 reads YFSETQ. V was pared by 4 bases and J by 8 bases, with 16 bases between. The CDR3 runs 14 residues. Repeated repertoire sampling spanned the course of chemoradiotherapy. Assay used: immunoSEQ multiplex PCR; TCRdb lists only in-frame clones, some missing. Counted here are 15,000 to 20,000 clones, 70% occurring once; the ten biggest clones make up 7% to 9%. This clone is medium-sized in the sample. Its antigen remains unidentified. General study points: In HPV16-positive patients, HPV-responsive T-cell expansion tracked better recurrence-free survival.

The receptor was derived from a human donor with HPV-associated anogenital cancer. The sample consisted of tumor tissue, taken from a patient who underwent chemoradiotherapy. The chain uses TRBV5-1 and TRBJ1-5, with D perhaps TRBD1 (6 bases). The DNA for the CDR3 is TGCGCCAGCAGCCCGGGGGCCGGGGATGAGCCCCAGCATTTT. It specifies CASSPGAGDEPQHF.